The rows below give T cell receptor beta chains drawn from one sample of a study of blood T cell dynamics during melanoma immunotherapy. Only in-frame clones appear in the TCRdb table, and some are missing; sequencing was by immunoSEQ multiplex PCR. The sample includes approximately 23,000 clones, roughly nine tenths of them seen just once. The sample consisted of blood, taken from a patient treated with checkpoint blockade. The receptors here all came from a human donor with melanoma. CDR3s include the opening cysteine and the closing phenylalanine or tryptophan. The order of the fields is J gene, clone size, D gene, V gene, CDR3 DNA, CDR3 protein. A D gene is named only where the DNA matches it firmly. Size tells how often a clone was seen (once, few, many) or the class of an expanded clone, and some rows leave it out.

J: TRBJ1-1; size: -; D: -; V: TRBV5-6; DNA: TGTGCCAGCAGCTTACAGGGTTTGAGCACTGAAGCTTTCTTT; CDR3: CASSLQGLSTEAFF
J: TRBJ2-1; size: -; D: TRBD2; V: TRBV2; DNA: TGTGCCAGCAGTGTAACACTTTGGACTAGCGGGAGCAGTCGGAATGAGCAGTTCTTC; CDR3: CASSVTLWTSGSSRNEQFF
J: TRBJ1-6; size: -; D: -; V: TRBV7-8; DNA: TGTGCCAGCAGCTTAGGGACGGTCGGTGGATCCCTCCACTTT; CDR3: CASSLGTVGGSLHF
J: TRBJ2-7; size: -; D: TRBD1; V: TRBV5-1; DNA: TGCGCCAGCAGCATAGGGACAGGGCTGGACGAGCAGTACTTC; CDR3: CASSIGTGLDEQYF
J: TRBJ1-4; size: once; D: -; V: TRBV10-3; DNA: TGTGCCATCAGTGAGTCAATGTATGAAAAACTGTTTTTT; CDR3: CAISESMYEKLFF
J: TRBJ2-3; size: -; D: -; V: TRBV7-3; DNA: TGTGCCAGCAGCTTAAGTCTGACAGATACGCAGTATTTT; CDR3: CASSLSLTDTQYF
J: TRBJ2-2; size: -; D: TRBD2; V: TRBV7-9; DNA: TGTGCCAGCACCCCCCGTATGAGGGAGGGAGCCGGGGAGCTGTTTTTT; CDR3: CASTPRMREGAGELFF
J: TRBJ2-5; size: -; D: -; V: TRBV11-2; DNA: TGTGCCAGCAGCTTAGGCTCGCTGGGTGGGGAGACCCAGTACTTC; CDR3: CASSLGSLGGETQYF
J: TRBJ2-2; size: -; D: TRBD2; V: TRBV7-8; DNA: TGTGCCAGCAGCTTAGGTGGACTAGCGGGGGGGACCGGGGAGCTGTTTTTT; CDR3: CASSLGGLAGGTGELFF
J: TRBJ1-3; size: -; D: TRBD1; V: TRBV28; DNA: TGTGCCAGCAGCCCCTGGGGGACAGCCGGAAACACCATATATTTT; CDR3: CASSPWGTAGNTIYF
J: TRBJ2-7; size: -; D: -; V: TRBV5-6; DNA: TGTGCCAGCAGCTTTCCCGACGCCCCCTACGAGCAGTACTTC; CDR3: CASSFPDAPYEQYF
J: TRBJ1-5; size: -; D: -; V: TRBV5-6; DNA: TGTGCCAGCAGCTTGAGGACAACGGGGGGGACGGGAAAACAGCCCCAGCATTTT; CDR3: CASSLRTTGGTGKQPQHF
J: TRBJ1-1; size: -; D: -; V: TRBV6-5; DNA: TGTGCCAGCAGTTACGTCCCCGCAGGGGTTGAAGCTTTCTTT; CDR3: CASSYVPAGVEAFF
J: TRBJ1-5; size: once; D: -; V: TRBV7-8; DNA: TGTGCCAGCAGTCCCCTGGGGGGCACATCGCCCCAGCATTTT; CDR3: CASSPLGGTSPQHF
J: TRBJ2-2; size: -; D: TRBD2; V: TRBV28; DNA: TGTGCCACCCTAGCGGGGGTGGGGGCCGGGGAGCTGTTTTTT; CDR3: CATLAGVGAGELFF
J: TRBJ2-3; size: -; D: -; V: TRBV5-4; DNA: TGTGCCATGCGGCCGACTCACACAGATACGCAGTATTTT; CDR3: CAMRPTHTDTQYF
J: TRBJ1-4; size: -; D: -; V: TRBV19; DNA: TGTGCCAGTAGGGGAACAGTTAGTAATGAAAAACTGTTTTTT; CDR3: CASRGTVSNEKLFF
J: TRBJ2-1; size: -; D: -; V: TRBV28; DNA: TGTGCCAGCAGTCTCAGGGGGGGCCAGTTCTTC; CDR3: CASSLRGGQFF
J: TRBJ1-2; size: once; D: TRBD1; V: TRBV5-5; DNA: TGTGCCAGCAGCTTGGGGGTTCAGGGGGCTTCTGGCTACACCTTC; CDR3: CASSLGVQGASGYTF
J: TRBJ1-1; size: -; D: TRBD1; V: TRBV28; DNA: TGTGCCAGCAGTTTCACAGGGGGCGTGGGGACTGAAGCTTTCTTT; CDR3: CASSFTGGVGTEAFF
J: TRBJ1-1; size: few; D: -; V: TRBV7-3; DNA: TGTGCCAGCAGCTTAACCCCGTGGGACCCGAATGGAGCTTTCTTT; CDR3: CASSLTPWDPNGAFF
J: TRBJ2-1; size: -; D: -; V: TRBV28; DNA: TGTGCCAGCAGTTTGGGGGGGGCGCATGATGAGCAGTTCTTC; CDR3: CASSLGGAHDEQFF
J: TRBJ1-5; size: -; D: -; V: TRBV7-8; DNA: TGTGCCAGCAGCCCAGAGGTGGGCGGTTATAGCAATCAGCCCCAGCATTTT; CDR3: CASSPEVGGYSNQPQHF
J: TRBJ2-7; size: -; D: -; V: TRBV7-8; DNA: TGTGCCAGCAGCTTATTTCGAGCGGTGCAGTACTTC; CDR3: CASSLFRAVQYF
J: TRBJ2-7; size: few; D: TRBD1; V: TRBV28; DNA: TGTGCCAGCAGACCCGGACAGGAGAAAAATCAGTACTTC; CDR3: CASRPGQEKNQYF
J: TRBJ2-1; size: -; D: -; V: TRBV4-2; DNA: TGTGCCAGCAGCCAAGATTACGCCGACAATGAGCAGTTCTTC; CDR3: CASSQDYADNEQFF
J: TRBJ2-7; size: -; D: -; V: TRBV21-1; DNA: TGTGCCAGCATCGGACTAGGGCTCTTCGAGCAGTACTTC; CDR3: CASIGLGLFEQYF
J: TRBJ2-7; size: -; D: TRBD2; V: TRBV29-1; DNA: TGCAGCGTTGGCCCTCGGCGGGGGGCCGGAGAGCAGTACTTC; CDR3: CSVGPRRGAGEQYF
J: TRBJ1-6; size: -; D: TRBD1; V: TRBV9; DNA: TGTGCCAGCAGCATGGGGGACAGTAATTCACCCCTCCACTTT; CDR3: CASSMGDSNSPLHF
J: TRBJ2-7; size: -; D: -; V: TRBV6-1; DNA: TGTGCCAGCAGCCTTTATTCTGGACAGACCTACGAGCAGTACTTC; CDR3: CASSLYSGQTYEQYF
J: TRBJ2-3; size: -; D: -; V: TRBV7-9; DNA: TGTGCCAGCAGCTTATCTTGGGGGAGCACAGATACGCAGTATTTT; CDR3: CASSLSWGSTDTQYF
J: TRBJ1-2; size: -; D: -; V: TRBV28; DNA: TGTGCCAGCAGTTTACGGGCGGTTACTAACTATGGCTACACCTTC; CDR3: CASSLRAVTNYGYTF
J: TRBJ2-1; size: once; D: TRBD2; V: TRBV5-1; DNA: TGCGCCAGCGGAAGCGGACTAGCGGCCCTAACCTCCTACAATGAGCAGTTCTTC; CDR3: CASGSGLAALTSYNEQFF
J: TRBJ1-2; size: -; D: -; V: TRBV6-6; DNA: TGTGCCAGCAGTGCCCGGTCTGGGGCTTTAAACTATGGCTACACCTTC; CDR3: CASSARSGALNYGYTF
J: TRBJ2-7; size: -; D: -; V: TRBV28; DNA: TGTGCCAGCACCTTTGGGGGCAGAACCTACGAGCAGTACTTC; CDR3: CASTFGGRTYEQYF
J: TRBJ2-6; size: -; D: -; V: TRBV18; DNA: TGTGCCAGCTCACCGCTTTTGGGGGGGGCCAACGTCCTGACTTTC; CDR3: CASSPLLGGANVLTF
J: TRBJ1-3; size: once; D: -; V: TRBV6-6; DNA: TGTGCCAGCTCCCGGGGCTCTGGAAACACCATATATTTT; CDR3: CASSRGSGNTIYF
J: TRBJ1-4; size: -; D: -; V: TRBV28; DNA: TGTGCCAGCAGTTCCCTCGGGGGAGCAACTAATGAAAAACTGTTTTTT; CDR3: CASSSLGGATNEKLFF
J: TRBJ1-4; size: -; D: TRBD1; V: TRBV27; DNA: TGTGCCAGCAGTCCGAGACAGGGCCATGAAAAACTGTTTTTT; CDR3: CASSPRQGHEKLFF
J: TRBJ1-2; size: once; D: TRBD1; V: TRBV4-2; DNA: TGTGCCAGCGGAGAAGTAGGGACAGGCCGTAACTATGGCTACACCTTC; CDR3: CASGEVGTGRNYGYTF
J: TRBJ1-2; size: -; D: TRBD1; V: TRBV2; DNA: TGTGCCAGCAAATCCGGGACAGGAGCAGGCTATGGCTACACCTTC; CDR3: CASKSGTGAGYGYTF
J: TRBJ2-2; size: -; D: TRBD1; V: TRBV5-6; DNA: TGTGCCAGCAGCTACAGGGGTACCGGGGAGCTGTTTTTT; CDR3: CASSYRGTGELFF
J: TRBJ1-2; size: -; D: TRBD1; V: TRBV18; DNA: TGTGCCAGCTCTCAGCGAACGGCAGGGGGGTATGGCTACACCTTC; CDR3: CASSQRTAGGYGYTF
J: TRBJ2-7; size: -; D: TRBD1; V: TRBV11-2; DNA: TGTGCCAGCAGCTTAGCCGGGACAGGGGTACTCGAGCAGTACTTC; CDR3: CASSLAGTGVLEQYF
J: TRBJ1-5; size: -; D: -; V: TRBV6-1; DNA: TGTGCCAGCAGTGAAGCAGGGGGGTCCCAGCATTTT; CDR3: CASSEAGGSQHF
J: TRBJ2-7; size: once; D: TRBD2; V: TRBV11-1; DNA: TGTGCCAGCAGCCCCGGGACTAGAGGCTACGAGCAGTACTTC; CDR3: CASSPGTRGYEQYF
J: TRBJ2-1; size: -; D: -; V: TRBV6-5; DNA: TGTGCCAGCAGTTTACAAAATGAGCAGTTCTTC; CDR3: CASSLQNEQFF
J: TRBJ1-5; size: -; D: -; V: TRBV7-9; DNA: TGTGCCAGCAGCTCACACGGGGGCGAGGGTCAGCCCCAGCATTTT; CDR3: CASSSHGGEGQPQHF
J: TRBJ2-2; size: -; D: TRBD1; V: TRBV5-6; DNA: TGTGCCAGCAGCCCCGGGACAGGGGATTCCGCGGAGCTGTTTTTT; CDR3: CASSPGTGDSAELFF
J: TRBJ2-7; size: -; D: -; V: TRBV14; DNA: TGTGCCAGCAGCCAAGCGACAGATTACTACGAGCAGTACTTC; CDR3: CASSQATDYYEQYF
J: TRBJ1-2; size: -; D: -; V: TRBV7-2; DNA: TGTGCCAGCAGCTTATTAGATGGACCTCGGGTCTCCTATGGCTACACCTTC; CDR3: CASSLLDGPRVSYGYTF
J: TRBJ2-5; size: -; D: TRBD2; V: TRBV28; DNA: TGTGCCAGCACCCTACCCGGGGGGGGAGCGGAGACCCAGTACTTC; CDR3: CASTLPGGGAETQYF